The following is a T cell receptor beta chain sequence with its context. This clone is a singleton in its sample. Its antigen is currently not known. Nothing much larger sits one base from this clone, and base qualities are not available. TCRbeta CDR3 regions were amplified from genomic DNA using the immunoSEQ Assay, a bias-controlled multiplex PCR. Per the original workflow: Nucleated cell counts per sample were estimated from amplification of reference gene primers within the assay. To quantify the absolute abundance of each unique TCRbeta CDR3 rearrangement, sequence reads were collapsed and filtered. For each sample, productive Simpson clonality was calculated as the square root of Simpson's diversity index over productive rearrangements. This immuneACCESS table, as held by TCRdb, lists in-frame sequences with V and J called but not all clones. Of the missing ones, under half trace to an unresolved V gene in checked studies; the others have no known cause. The V and J calls and clone size come from that table; D and trimming were worked out from the DNA. The sample contains 150,000 or so clones, more than 75% of them found a single time. 13% to 15% of the sample is taken by the ten largest.

This sample was included in a study of blood T cell repertoires in COVID-19 (dated by TCRdb to the early 2020s). For the wider study: Samples from collaborators originated in the United States, Italy and Spain and spanned both the acute and convalescent phases of COVID-19. The material from the prospective study consisted of cDNA or gDNA derived from T cells, B-cell-depleted T cells, or PBMCs. Deeply sampled blood TCRbeta repertoires from subjects exposed to, actively infected with, or recovered from COVID-19 were included in the dataset. The repertoires were made available in a free public database intended to serve as a resource for research on the immune response to SARS-CoV-2. Samples were obtained from the ongoing ImmuneRACE study (first 160 participants) and from over 1,000 subjects provided by 6 global collaborators. Sample metadata almost always included a de-identified subject ID, COVID-19 status, age in years and sex. Where HLA class I and class II types were available, the types were taken from metadata supplied by the sample provider, not from assay-based typing.

The collaborating institutions used their own protocols to collect whole blood in K2EDTA tubes. For TCRbeta analysis, collaborators shipped samples as frozen whole blood, isolated PBMCs, or DNA extracted from either of those sample types. CDR1 SGDLS and CDR2 YYNGEE were looked up in the germline V gene. From the cysteine up to the phenylalanine, the CDR3 has a length of 15 residues. The read is trimmed to its CDR3 DNA, 45 bases read in frame from base 1. Trimming accounts for 4 bases at V and 0 bases at J, while the number of junction bases matched to no gene is 5. Beyond this particular receptor, the publication reports: The quantity of clinical and demographic metadata differed by source and by participant and was supplied without curation.

The sample taken for sequencing was peripheral blood. The rearranged chain carries TRBV9 and TRBJ2-3, with TRBD1 matching 7 junction bases. The clonotype originates from a human donor with acute or convalescent COVID-19. The donor label of this sample is uncertain. The CDR3 reads as follows: CASSPRGKSTDTQYF. The sequenced DNA is TGTGCCAGCAGCCCCAGGGGGAAAAGCACAGATACGCAGTATTTT.